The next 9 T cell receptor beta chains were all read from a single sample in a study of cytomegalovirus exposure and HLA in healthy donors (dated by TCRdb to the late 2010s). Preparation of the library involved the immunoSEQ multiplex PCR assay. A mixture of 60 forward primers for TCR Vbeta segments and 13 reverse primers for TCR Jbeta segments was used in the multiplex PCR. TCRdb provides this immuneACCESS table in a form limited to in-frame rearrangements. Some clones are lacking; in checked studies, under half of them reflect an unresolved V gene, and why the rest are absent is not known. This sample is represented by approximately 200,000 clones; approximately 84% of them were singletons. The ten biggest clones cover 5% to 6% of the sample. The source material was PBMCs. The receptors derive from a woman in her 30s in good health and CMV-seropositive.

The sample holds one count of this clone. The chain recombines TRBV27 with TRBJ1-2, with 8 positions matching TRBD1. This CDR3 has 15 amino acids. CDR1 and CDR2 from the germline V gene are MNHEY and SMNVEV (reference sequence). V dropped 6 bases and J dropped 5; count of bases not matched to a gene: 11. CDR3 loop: CASSQTGAGYYGYTF. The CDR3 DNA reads TGTGCCAGCAGCCAGACAGGGGCGGGGTATTATGGCTACACCTTC.

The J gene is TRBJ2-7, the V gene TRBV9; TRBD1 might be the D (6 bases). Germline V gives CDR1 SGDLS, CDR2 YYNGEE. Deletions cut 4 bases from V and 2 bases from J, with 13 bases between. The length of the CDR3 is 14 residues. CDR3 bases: TGTGCCAGCAGCACAGGGTCGCCCGCCTACGAGCAGTACTTC. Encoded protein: CASSTGSPAYEQYF.

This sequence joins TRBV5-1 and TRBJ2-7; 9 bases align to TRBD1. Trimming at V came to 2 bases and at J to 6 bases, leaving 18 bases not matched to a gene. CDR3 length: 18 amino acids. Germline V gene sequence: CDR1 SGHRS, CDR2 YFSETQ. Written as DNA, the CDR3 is TGCGCCAGCAGCTTAACCGGGACAGGGAGGGTTCGGGTGGCCGAGCAGTACTTC. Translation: CASSLTGTGRVRVAEQYF.

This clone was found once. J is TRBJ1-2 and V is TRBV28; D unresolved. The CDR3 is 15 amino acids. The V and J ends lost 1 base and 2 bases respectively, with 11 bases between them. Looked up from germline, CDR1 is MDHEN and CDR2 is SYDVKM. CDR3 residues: CASSLFPEKNYGYTF. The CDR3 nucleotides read TGTGCCAGCAGTTTATTCCCGGAGAAGAACTATGGCTACACCTTC.

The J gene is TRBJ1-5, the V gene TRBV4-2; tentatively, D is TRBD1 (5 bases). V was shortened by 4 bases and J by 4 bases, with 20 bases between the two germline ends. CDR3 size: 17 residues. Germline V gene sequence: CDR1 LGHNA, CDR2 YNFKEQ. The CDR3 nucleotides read TGTGCCAGCAGCCTATTAACGGGGGGTGTCGGTAATCAGCCCCAGCATTTT. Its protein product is CASSLLTGGVGNQPQHF.

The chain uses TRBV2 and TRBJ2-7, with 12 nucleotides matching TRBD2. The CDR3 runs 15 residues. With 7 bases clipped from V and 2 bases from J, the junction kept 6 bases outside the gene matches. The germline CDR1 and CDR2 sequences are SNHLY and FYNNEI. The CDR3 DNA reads TGTGCCAGCACAATAAGGACTAGCGGGGCCTACGAGCAGTACTTC. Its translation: CASTIRTSGAYEQYF.

This CDR3 is CASRSTGAYNSPLHF. Written as DNA, the CDR3 is TGTGCCAGCAGATCGACAGGGGCCTATAATTCACCCCTCCACTTT. The genes are TRBV6-5 and TRBJ1-6; 8 bases agree with TRBD1. V shed 6 bases and J 2 bases; nucleotides not matched to a gene: 3. The CDR3 consists of 15 residues. Germline V gene data show CDR1 as MNHEY and CDR2 as SVGAGI.

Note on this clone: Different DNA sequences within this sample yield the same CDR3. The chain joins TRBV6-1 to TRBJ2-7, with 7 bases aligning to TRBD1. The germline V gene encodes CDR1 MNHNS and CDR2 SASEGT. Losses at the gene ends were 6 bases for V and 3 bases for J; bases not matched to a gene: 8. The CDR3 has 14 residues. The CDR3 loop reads CASSPGTVYYEQYF. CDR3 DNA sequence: TGTGCCAGCAGCCCTGGGACAGTCTACTACGAGCAGTACTTC.

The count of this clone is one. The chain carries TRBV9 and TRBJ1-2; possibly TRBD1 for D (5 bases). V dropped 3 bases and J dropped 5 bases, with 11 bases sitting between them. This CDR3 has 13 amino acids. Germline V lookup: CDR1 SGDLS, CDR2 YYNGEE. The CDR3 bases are TGTGCCAGCAGCGCTACAGGTCCATATGGCTACACCTTC. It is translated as CASSATGPYGYTF.